These T cell receptor beta chains were read from a single sample in a study of shared clonotypes between healthy human individuals. Sequenced by immunoSEQ multiplex PCR; TCRdb stores in-frame clones only, minus some. The sample lists roughly 2,000,000 clones; over 85% were seen once. Sequenced: naive CD8+ T cells from PBMCs. The origin of the receptors is a man between 18 and 35 years old in good health. Some clones in this sample may be carry-over from other donors' samples. Both conserved end residues are trimmed from each CDR3. Each record gives: V gene, J gene, CDR3 protein.

TRBV11-2	TRBJ2-1	ASSLYWTGSYNEQF
TRBV6-4	TRBJ1-1	ASRRDGRFLTEAF
TRBV27	TRBJ2-2	ASRPLLNTGELF
TRBV27	TRBJ2-1	ASSSALAGGRNEQF
TRBV4-2	TRBJ1-1	ASSQVRTGDTEAF
TRBV30	TRBJ2-5	AWGSALTGPQETQY
TRBV6-1	TRBJ2-3	ASSDTGEAVDTQY
TRBV7-2	TRBJ2-1	ASSSTGTGARDEQF
TRBV5-6	TRBJ2-1	ASSYLLAGPHEQF
TRBV4-3	TRBJ2-7	ASSQDLVGRAPIQY
TRBV5-6	TRBJ2-2	ASSPVKWGLEGGPGELF
TRBV7-3	TRBJ2-2	ASSYTGGNTGELF
TRBV4-2	TRBJ1-2	ASSFHRDRGTNYGYT
TRBV29-1	TRBJ2-7	SVAGTRDKQY
TRBV11-2	TRBJ2-3	ASSLTLAIKREWADTQY
TRBV7-9	TRBJ2-1	ASSSGTSGFNEQF
TRBV4-1	TRBJ2-5	ASSQDTRGGETQY
TRBV29-1	TRBJ2-6	SVSGGDSGANVLT
TRBV28	TRBJ2-1	ASSRYGEASYNEQF
TRBV28	TRBJ2-7	ASRRGLYEQY
TRBV7-6	TRBJ2-1	ASSSNPPGPRNEQF
TRBV5-6	TRBJ2-1	ASSPRTGRRNEQF
TRBV6-1	TRBJ1-3	ASSEVGGFGNTIY
TRBV11-1	TRBJ1-1	ASSLAGEGQLGTEAF
TRBV7-6	TRBJ2-4	ASSLVPGAKGRY
TRBV29-1	TRBJ1-1	SVAGGNTEAF
TRBV9	TRBJ1-1	ASSVEGPGAF
TRBV11-3	TRBJ2-3	ASSLDVGGGTDTQY
TRBV18	TRBJ1-5	ASSPGTLNQPQH
TRBV7-8	TRBJ2-7	ASSLGLAGGAAYEQY
TRBV10-3	TRBJ2-7	AISESGGRAFYEQY
TRBV7-9	TRBJ2-1	ASSLGRASGSYNEQF
TRBV4-1	TRBJ2-2	ASSQDGTWVEGNTGELF
TRBV7-9	TRBJ2-1	ASSPTRGSSYNEQF
TRBV4-2	TRBJ2-1	ASSRAGLAEDNEQF
TRBV7-6	TRBJ1-2	ASSSGQGSYGYT
TRBV19	TRBJ2-7	ASSILATSYEQY
TRBV9	TRBJ1-1	ASSVAVANTEAF
TRBV7-8	TRBJ2-7	ASSPKAGTVYEQY
TRBV7-9	TRBJ1-3	ASSARDSSGNTIY
TRBV7-9	TRBJ1-1	ASSLAQEAF
TRBV19	TRBJ2-7	ASTQGAEQY